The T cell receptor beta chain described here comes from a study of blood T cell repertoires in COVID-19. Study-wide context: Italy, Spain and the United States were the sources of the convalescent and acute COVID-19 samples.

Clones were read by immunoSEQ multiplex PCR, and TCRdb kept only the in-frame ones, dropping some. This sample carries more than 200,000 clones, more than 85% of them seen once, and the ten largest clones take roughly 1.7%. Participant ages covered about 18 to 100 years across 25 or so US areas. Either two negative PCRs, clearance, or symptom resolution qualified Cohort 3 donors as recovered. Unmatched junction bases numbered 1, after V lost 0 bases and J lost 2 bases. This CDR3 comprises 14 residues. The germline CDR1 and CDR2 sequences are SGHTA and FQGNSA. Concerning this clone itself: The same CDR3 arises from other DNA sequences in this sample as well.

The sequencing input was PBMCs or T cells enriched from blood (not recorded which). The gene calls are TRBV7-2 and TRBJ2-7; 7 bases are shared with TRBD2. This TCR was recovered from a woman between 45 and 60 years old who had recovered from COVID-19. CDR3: CASSLAGGAYEQYF. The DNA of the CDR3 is TGTGCCAGCAGCTTAGCGGGAGGGGCCTACGAGCAGTACTTC.